This T cell receptor beta chain derives from a study of T cells after yellow fever vaccination. Overall study: Any fraction with a low cell number was prepared using SMART-Seq v4 Ultra Low Input.

Germline CDR1 and CDR2: LGHNT and FRNRAP. The V gene lost 6 bases and the J gene lost 2 bases, with 20 bases spanning the gap. The CDR3 loop spans 17 amino acids. For this clonotype: No antigen is known for it.

It was through 5'RACE template switching that TCR cDNA was made, with a universal primer site and UMIs added. TCRdb independently ran MiXCR on the 5' RACE reads; one entry per CDR3 protein. Seen here are nearly 300,000 distinct CDR3 sequences, 8.7% observed once, and the top ten hold about 3.7%. Whole-study results and caveats: A limited proportion of clonotypes was detected within both the CD4 and CD8 compartments.

Sequences were derived from CD4+ T cells sorted from PBMCs, sampled 5 days after the yellow fever booster vaccination. The receptor was derived from a man between 18 and 35 years old who received the YFV17D yellow fever vaccine. The chain joins TRBV12-5 to TRBJ1-5; weak D call: TRBD1 (5 bases). CDR3 DNA: TGTGCTAGTGGCCCACGGCCAGGGAGGGTTGGCAATCAGCCCCAGCATTTT. Its translation is CASGPRPGRVGNQPQHF.